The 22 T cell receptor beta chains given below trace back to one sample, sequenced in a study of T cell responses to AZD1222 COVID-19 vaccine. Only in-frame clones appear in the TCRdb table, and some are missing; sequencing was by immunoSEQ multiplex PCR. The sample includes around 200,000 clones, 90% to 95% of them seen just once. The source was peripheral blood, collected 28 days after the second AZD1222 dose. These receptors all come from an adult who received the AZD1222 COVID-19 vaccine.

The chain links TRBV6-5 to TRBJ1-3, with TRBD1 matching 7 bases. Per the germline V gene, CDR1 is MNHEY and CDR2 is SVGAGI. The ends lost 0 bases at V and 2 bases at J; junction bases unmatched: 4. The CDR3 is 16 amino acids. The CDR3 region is CASSYSTGNTGNTIYF. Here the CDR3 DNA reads TGTGCCAGCAGTTACTCGACAGGGAATACTGGAAACACCATATATTTT.

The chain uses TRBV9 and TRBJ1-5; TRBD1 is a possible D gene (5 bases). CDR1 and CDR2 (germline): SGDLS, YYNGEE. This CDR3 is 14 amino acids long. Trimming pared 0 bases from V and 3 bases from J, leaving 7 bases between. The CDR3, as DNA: TGTGCCAGCAGCGTAGGGGGGAACAATCAGCCCCAGCATTTT. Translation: CASSVGGNNQPQHF.

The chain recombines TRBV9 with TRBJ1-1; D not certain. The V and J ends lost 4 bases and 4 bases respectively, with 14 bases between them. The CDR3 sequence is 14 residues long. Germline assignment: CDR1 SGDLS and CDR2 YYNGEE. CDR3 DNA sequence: TGTGCCAGCAGCTCCCGTAACGATGGCACTGAAGCTTTCTTT. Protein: CASSSRNDGTEAFF.

CDR3 sequence (DNA): TGTGCCAGCAGCCAAGTTGAGTCCTACGAGCAGTACTTC. Translation gives CASSQVESYEQYF. The rearrangement joins TRBV3-1 (or the pseudogene TRBV3-2) to TRBJ2-7; D not resolved. CDR3 length: 13 amino acids. The V end was cut by 1 base, the J end by 1 base, with 5 bases between. Germline V lookup: CDR1 LGHDT, CDR2 YNNKEL (reference sequence).

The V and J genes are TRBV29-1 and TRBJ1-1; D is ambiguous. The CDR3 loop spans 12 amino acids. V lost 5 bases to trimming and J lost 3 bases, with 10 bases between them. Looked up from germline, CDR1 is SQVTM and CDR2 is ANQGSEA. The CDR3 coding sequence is TGCAGCGTTCATCTTACCGACACTGAAGCTTTCTTT. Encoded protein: CSVHLTDTEAFF.

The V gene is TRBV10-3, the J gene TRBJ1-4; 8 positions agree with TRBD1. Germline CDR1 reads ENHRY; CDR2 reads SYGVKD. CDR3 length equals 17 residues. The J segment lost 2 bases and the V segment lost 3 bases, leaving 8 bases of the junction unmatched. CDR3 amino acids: CAISDSGGASTNEKLFF. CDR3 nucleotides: TGTGCCATCAGTGACTCAGGGGGCGCCTCCACTAATGAAAAACTGTTTTTT.

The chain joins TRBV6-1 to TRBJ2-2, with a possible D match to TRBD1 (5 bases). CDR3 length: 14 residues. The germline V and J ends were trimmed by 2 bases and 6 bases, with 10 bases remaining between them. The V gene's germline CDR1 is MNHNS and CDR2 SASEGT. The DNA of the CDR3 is TGTGCCAGCAGTGAACTAGGGGCGCCCGGGGAGCTGTTTTTT. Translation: CASSELGAPGELFF.

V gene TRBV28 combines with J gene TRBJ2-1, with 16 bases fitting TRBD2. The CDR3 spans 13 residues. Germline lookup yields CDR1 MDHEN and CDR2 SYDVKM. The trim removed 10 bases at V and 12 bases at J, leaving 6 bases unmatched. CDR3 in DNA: TGTGCCACCACGGGACTAGCGGGAGGGGGGCAGTTCTTC. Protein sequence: CATTGLAGGGQFF. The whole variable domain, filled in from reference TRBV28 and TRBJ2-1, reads DVKVTQSSRYLVKRTGEKVFLECVQDMDHENMFWYRQDPGLGLRLIYFSYDVKMKEKGDIPEGYSVSREKKERFSLILESASTNQTSMYLCATTGLAGGGQFFGPGTRLTVL.

CDR3: CASLGTGREQPQHF. The CDR3 nucleotides read TGTGCCAGCCTAGGGACAGGGCGAGAACAGCCCCAGCATTTT. The chain has TRBV6-5 and TRBJ1-5; 9 positions agree with TRBD1. V shed 8 bases and J 7 bases; nucleotides not matched to a gene: 9. In germline, CDR1 is MNHEY, CDR2 SVGAGI. The CDR3 is 14 residues long.

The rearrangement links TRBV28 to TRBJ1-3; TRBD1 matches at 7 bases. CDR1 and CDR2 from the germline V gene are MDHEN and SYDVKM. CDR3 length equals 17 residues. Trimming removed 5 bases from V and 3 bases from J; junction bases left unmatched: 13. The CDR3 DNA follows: TGTGCCAGCAGTCCCGGACAGGCGATGCTCTATGGAAACACCATATATTTT. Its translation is CASSPGQAMLYGNTIYF.

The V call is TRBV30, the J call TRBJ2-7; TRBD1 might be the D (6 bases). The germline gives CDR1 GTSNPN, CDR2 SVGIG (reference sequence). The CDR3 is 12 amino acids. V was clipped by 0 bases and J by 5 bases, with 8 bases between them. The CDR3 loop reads CAWSVGGDEQYF. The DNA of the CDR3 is TGTGCCTGGAGTGTAGGGGGTGACGAGCAGTACTTC.

The CDR3 spells CSVDWGRDYGYTF. In nucleotides, the CDR3 is TGCAGCGTTGACTGGGGAAGGGACTATGGCTACACCTTC. J is TRBJ1-2 and V is TRBV29-1; no clear D. CDR3 length: 13 residues. Trimming pared 3 bases from V and 3 bases from J, leaving 11 bases between. The germline V gene has CDR1 SQVTM and CDR2 ANQGSEA.

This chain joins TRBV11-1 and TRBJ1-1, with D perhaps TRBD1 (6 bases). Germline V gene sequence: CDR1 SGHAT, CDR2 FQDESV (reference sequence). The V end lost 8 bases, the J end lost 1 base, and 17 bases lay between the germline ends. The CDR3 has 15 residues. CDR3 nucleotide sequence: TGTGCCAGCCAGAGGACAGTCCTAGAGAACACTGAAGCTTTCTTT. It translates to CASQRTVLENTEAFF.

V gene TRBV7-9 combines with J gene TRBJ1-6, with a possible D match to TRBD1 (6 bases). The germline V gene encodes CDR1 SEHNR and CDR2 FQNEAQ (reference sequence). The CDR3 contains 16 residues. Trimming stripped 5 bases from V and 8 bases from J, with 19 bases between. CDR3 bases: TGTGCCAGCAGCCCCGAGGGAGGGGGGGGGCATTCACCCCTCCACTTT. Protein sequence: CASSPEGGGGHSPLHF.

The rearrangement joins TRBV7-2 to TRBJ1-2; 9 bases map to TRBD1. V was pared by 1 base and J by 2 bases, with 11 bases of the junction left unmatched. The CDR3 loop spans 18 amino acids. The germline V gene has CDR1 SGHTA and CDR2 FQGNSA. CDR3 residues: CASSLVGQGLGGNYGYTF. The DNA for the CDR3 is TGTGCCAGCAGCTTAGTCGGACAGGGGTTAGGGGGAAACTATGGCTACACCTTC.

CDR3 sequence (DNA): TGTGCCAGCAGAGACACAGGTTTGAAAAACTATGGCTACACCTTC. This sequence encodes CASRDTGLKNYGYTF. The genes are TRBV6-5 and TRBJ1-2, with a weak D call TRBD1 (5 bases). Looked up from germline, CDR1 is MNHEY and CDR2 is SVGAGI. CDR3 length equals 15 residues. The germline V and J ends were trimmed by 6 bases and 2 bases, with 16 bases remaining between them.

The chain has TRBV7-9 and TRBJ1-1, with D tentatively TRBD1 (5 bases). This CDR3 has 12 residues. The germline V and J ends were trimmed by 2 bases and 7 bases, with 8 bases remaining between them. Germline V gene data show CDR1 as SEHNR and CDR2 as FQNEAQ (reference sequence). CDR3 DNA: TGTGCCAGCAGCTTACAGGGACTTGAAGCTTTCTTT. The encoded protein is CASSLQGLEAFF.

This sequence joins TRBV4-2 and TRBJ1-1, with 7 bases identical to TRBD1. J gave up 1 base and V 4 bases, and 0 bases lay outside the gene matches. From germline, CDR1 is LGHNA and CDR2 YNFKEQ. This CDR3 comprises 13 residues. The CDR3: CASSRDRNTEAFF. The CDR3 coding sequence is TGTGCCAGCAGCCGGGACAGGAACACTGAAGCTTTCTTT.

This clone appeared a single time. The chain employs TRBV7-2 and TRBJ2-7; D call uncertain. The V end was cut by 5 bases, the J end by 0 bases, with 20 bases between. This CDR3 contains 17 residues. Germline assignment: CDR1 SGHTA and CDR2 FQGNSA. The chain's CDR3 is CASSQIPAQVVSYEQYF. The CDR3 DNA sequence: TGTGCCAGCAGCCAGATACCAGCGCAGGTTGTCTCCTACGAGCAGTACTTC.

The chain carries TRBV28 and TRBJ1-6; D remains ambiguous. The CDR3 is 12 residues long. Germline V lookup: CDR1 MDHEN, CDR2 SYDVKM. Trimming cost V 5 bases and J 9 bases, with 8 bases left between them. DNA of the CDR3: TGTGCCAGCAGTCCCGGGCCTTCACCCCTCCACTTT. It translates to CASSPGPSPLHF. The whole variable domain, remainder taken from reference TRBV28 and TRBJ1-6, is DVKVTQSSRYLVKRTGEKVFLECVQDMDHENMFWYRQDPGLGLRLIYFSYDVKMKEKGDIPEGYSVSREKKERFSLILESASTNQTSMYLCASSPGPSPLHFGNGTRLTVT.

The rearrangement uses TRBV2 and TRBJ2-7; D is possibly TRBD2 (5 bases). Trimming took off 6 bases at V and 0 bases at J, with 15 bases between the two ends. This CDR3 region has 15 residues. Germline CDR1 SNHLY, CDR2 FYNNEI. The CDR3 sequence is CASRVFAGSSYEQYF. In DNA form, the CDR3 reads TGTGCCAGCAGGGTTTTTGCGGGTAGCTCCTACGAGCAGTACTTC.

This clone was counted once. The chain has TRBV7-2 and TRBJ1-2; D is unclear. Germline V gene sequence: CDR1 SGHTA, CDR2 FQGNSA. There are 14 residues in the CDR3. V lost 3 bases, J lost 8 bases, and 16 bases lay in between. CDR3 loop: CASSFRPFAKGYTF. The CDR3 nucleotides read TGTGCCAGCAGCTTTCGTCCCTTTGCCAAAGGCTACACCTTC.